This T cell receptor beta chain was observed in a study of CD8 T cells in ankylosing spondylitis. Overall study results and limits: Researchers reportedly found disease-linked clones significantly enriched in matched ankylosing spondylitis synovial fluid. There were earlier reports of some motif variants in reactive arthritis synovial fluid and blood. There was a TCR beta motif, made of fewer than 10 highly homologous variants, that appeared characteristic of ankylosing spondylitis blood. With a CD8+ phenotype, disease-linked clones were relatively rare in peripheral blood.

The CDR3 length is 17 residues. V lost 8 bases to trimming and J lost 5 bases; unmatched junction nucleotides: 15. Germline CDR1 reads SNHLY; CDR2 reads FYNNEI. This clonotype was detected ten times or more. Its specificity is unknown. Scientists made TCR beta libraries using quantitative 5'-RACE with molecular barcodes. TCRdb independently ran MiXCR on the 5' RACE reads; one entry per CDR3 protein. The sample lists about 210,000 distinct CDR3 sequences, just under 7.5% occurring once. This TCR was recovered from a male donor with ankylosing spondylitis. V and J are TRBV2 and TRBJ2-1, with 10 bases lining up with TRBD2. The sequenced sample consisted of blood, either unsorted or a sorted T cell fraction (not recorded which). The CDR3 bases are TGTGCCAGCCCTGGGGGGGCTAGCGGGAGAAGTAACAATGAGCAGTTCTTC. Protein product: CASPGGASGRSNNEQFF.